This paragraph reports one T cell receptor beta chain. Its antigen remains unidentified. Germline CDR1 and CDR2: SGHNT and YENEEA. Trimming removed 4 bases from V and 1 base from J; junction bases left unmatched: 1. The CDR3 covers 14 residues. The data stem from a study of cytomegalovirus exposure and HLA in healthy donors. Study-level findings and limits: The authors enumerated 180 or so TCR beta chains as linked to cytomegalovirus. Later on, an analysis tied around 17,000 TCR beta sequences to HLA alleles at 0.05 false discovery rate. With later analysis, a missense DCLRE1C variant became linked to TCR beta V- and J-gene trimming.

It was with 60 Vbeta and 13 Jbeta primers that the PCR ran. Per the authors' pipeline: In a later analysis, some 10 million of 65 million to 80 million unique beta chains occurred in at least two donors. TCRdb keeps only in-frame clones here, not all; method: immunoSEQ multiplex PCR. V, J and clone size reflect that table, while D and trimming were determined from the DNA. The sample shows approximately 280,000 clones, about nine tenths of them seen only once. The sequenced sample was PBMCs. This clonotype was sampled from a man between 35 and 55 years old in good health and CMV-seropositive. The V gene is TRBV11-3, the J gene TRBJ2-5; TRBD1 agrees at 9 bases. The DNA for the CDR3 is TGTGCCAGCAGCTCGACAGGGGGCCAAGAGACCCAGTACTTC. This gives the protein CASSSTGGQETQYF.